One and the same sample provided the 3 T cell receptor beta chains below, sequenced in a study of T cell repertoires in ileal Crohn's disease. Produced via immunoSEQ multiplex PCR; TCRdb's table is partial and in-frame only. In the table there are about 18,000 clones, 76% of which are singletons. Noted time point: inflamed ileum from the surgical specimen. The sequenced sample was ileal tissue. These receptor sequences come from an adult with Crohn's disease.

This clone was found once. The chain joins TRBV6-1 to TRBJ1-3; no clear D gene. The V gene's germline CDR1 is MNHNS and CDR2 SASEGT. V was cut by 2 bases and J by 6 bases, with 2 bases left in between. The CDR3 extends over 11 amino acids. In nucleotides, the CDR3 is TGTGCCAGCAGTGAACTAAACACCATATATTTT. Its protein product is CASSELNTIYF.

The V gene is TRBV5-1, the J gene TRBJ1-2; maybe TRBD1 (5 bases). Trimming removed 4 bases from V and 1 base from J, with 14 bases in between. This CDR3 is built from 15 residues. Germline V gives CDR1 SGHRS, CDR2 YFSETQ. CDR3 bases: TGCGCCAGCAGCCCGGGGGGAATGGTTAACTATGGCTACACCTTC. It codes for CASSPGGMVNYGYTF.

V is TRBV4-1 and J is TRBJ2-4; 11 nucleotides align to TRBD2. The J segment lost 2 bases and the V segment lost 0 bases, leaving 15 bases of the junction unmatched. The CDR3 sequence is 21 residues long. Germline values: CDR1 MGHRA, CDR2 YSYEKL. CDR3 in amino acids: CASSQDPAGSGRAGTKNIQYF. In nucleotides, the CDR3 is TGCGCCAGCAGCCAAGACCCCGCGGGTAGCGGGAGGGCCGGGACCAAAAACATTCAGTACTTC.